Presented here are 29 T cell receptor beta chains from one specimen sequenced in a study of tumor-infiltrating lymphocytes in primary liver carcinoma. Between about 17 and 34 mg of unsorted bulk tissue served as the source from which RNA and DNA were co-extracted. Priming with a constant-region primer yielded TCR beta cDNA from around 0.45 ug total RNA. Construction of TCR beta libraries relied on three successive nested multiplex PCR rounds employing slightly modified ARM-PCR. The study ran its first two PCR rounds for nine to eleven cycles each, using TRBV1-TRBV30 forward primers and a C-beta reverse primer. TCRdb re-called the multiplex PCR reads through MiXCR, storing one row per CDR3 protein. The top ten clones hold roughly an eighth of a sample with roughly 78,000 distinct CDR3 sequences, 65% to 75% of them seen once. The sample comprised liver tumor tissue from sampling region 4. The subset is: tumor region T4, right-lateral pole. The receptors derive from an older woman with primary liver carcinoma and hepatitis B virus infection.

This clonotype was seen a single time. A junction boundary mismatches the germline segment, possibly from a read error. CDR3 sequence reads: CASSPPMGSGGEKLVF. The CDR3 DNA follows: TGCGCCAGCAGCCCACCCATGGGCAGTGGAGGAGAGAAACTGGTTTTT. The rearrangement uses TRBV4-1 and TRBJ1-4; D is unresolved. The germline V gene has CDR1 MGHRA and CDR2 YSYEKL. CDR3 length equals 16 residues.

This clonotype was counted ten times or more. The chain employs TRBV12-3 or TRBV12-4 and TRBJ1-5; D remains ambiguous. This CDR3 is built from 12 residues. Trimming left V 6 bases short and J 2 bases short, with 5 bases between. CDR3 sequence reads: CASRVGNQPQHF. CDR3 DNA sequence: TGTGCCAGCAGGGTGGGCAATCAGCCCCAGCATTTT.

Points on this clonotype: The junction departs from the called germline gene at one end, perhaps through a read error. J is TRBJ1-5 and V is TRBV12-3 or TRBV12-4; 8 positions match TRBD1. This CDR3 has 18 amino acids. CDR3: CVSSTGGPSGASNQPQHF. In DNA form, the CDR3 reads TGTGTCAGCAGTACAGGGGGTCCGTCGGGTGCGAGCAATCAGCCCCAGCATTTT.

With regard to this clonotype: The junction departs from the called germline gene at one end, perhaps through a read error. The V and J genes are TRBV11-2 and TRBJ1-6, with D uncertain. Germline V gene lookup returns CDR1 SGHAT and CDR2 FQNNGV. The CDR3 totals 13 residues. This CDR3 reads CASSFVVNLPPHF. The CDR3 nucleotides are TGTGCCAGCAGCTTTGTAGTGAATTTACCCCCCCACTTT.

The J gene is TRBJ1-3, the V gene TRBV11-2; 9 nucleotides agree with TRBD1. J was trimmed by 0 bases and V by 4 bases; bases with no gene match: 13. CDR3 length: 19 residues. Germline CDR1 and CDR2: SGHAT and FQNNGV. CDR3 protein: CASSSRTDRGVYSGNTIYF. CDR3 bases: TGTGCCAGCAGCTCACGTACGGACAGGGGAGTGTACTCTGGAAACACCATATATTTT. Using reference TRBV11-2 and TRBJ1-3 for the parts outside the CDR3, the full variable domain is EAGVAQSPRYKIIEKRQSVAFWCNPISGHATLYWYQQILGQGPKLLIQFQNNGVVDDSQLPKDRFSAERLKGVDSTLKIQPAKLEDSAVYLCASSSRTDRGVYSGNTIYFGEGSWLTVV.

There are many counts of this clonotype. The genes are TRBV10-3 and TRBJ1-1; 7 nucleotides agree with TRBD1. This CDR3 spans 15 amino acids. Losses at the gene ends were 7 bases for V and 0 bases for J; bases not matched to a gene: 8. Germline assignment: CDR1 ENHRY and CDR2 SYGVKD. The CDR3 DNA reads as TGTGCCATCACGAGAGGGACAGCTATGAACACTGAAGCTTTCTTT. Its translation: CAITRGTAMNTEAFF.

Turning to this clonotype: Since no conserved phenylalanine or tryptophan closes the CDR3, a read error is the likely cause. Because the CDR3's place on the DNA is in doubt, the DNA is left out and the CDR3 is given as listed by TCRdb. The rearrangement uses TRBV10-3 and TRBJ2-1; the DNA was not compared with TRBD1, the D call given in the table. Including both end residues, the CDR3 is 16 amino acids long. In germline, CDR1 is ENHRY, CDR2 SYGVKD. CDR3 protein: CAIMGGGGNSYNEQVS.

As concerns this clonotype: This may arise from a read error, as a much more abundant clone is one base away. The CDR3 is CASILANHRPKQFF. The DNA of the CDR3 is TGTGCCAGCATCTTAGCCAACCACCGACCTAAGCAGTTCTTC. The genes are TRBV7-8 and TRBJ2-1; D is ambiguous. From germline, CDR1 is SGHVS and CDR2 FQNEAQ. This CDR3 has 14 residues.

This clonotype came up a few times. At one of its ends the junction is not consistent with the germline gene, which may arise from a read error. The chain uses TRBV11-3 and TRBJ2-1; 8 bases match TRBD2. Germline V gene data show CDR1 as SGHNT and CDR2 as YENEEA. This CDR3 is 15 amino acids long. The CDR3 spells CASSPRGSGNNEQLF. CDR3 sequence (DNA): TGTGCCAGTAGTCCTCGGGGTAGCGGGAACAATGAGCAGTTATTC.

This sequence joins TRBV11-2 and TRBJ1-1, with a possible D match to TRBD1 (5 bases). The CDR3 consists of 14 residues. Germline assignment: CDR1 SGHAT and CDR2 FQNNGV. CDR3 loop: CNSRFRVTNTEAFF. For the CDR3, the DNA is TGTAATAGCAGGTTCAGGGTTACGAACACTGAAGCTTTCTTT.

Regarding this clonotype: This likely comes from a read error, as the CDR3 has no conserved phenylalanine or tryptophan at its end. J is TRBJ1-6 and V is TRBV10-2; 8 bases fit TRBD1. The CDR3 totals 14 residues. J was trimmed by 14 bases and V by 6 bases; bases with no gene match: 12. The germline CDR1 and CDR2 sequences are WSHSY and SAAADI. CDR3 in amino acids: CASRSGQGNPSLHL. The CDR3 DNA reads TGCGCCAGCAGATCTGGACAGGGTAATCCATCCCTCCACCTT.

On this clonotype: A much bigger clone sits one base away, suggesting this may be a read error. This CDR3 is missing its conserved last phenylalanine or tryptophan, likely due to a read error. The V gene is TRBV5-1, the J gene TRBJ2-7; 10 positions match TRBD2. Germline CDR1 SGHRS, CDR2 YFSETQ. V shed 1 base and J 5 bases; nucleotides not matched to a gene: 6. The CDR3 contains 15 residues. The CDR3 is CASSLSLAGVHEQYI. In DNA form, the CDR3 reads TGCGCCAGCAGCTTGTCGCTAGCGGGAGTACACGAGCAGTACATC.

As concerns this clonotype: Germline is not matched at one junction end, which may reflect a read error. The rearrangement joins TRBV12-3 or TRBV12-4 to TRBJ2-7; no definite D call. The CDR3 has 14 residues. The CDR3 coding sequence is TGTGCCAACAGTCAGGATCAGTTAACCTACGAGCAGTACTTC. Translation gives CANSQDQLTYEQYF.

This clonotype was picked up many times. This chain connects TRBV28 to TRBJ2-1; TRBD2 agrees at 12 bases. The germline gives CDR1 MDHEN, CDR2 SYDVKM. Trimming at V came to 5 bases and at J to 9 bases, leaving 5 bases not matched to a gene. The CDR3 spans 14 residues. In DNA form, the CDR3 reads TGTGCCAGCAGTCTAGCGGGAGGGCTCTTTGAGCAGTTCTTC. Amino acids: CASSLAGGLFEQFF.

As concerns this clonotype: Since the CDR3 does not end with the conserved phenylalanine or tryptophan, this likely comes from a read error. The DNA is left out, because the CDR3 cannot be placed on it with certainty; the CDR3 is given as TCRdb lists it. This chain joins TRBV6-5 and TRBJ2-3; the listed D gene, TRBD1, was not tested against the DNA. The germline V gene has CDR1 MNHEY and CDR2 SVGAGI. The CDR3 sequence runs 17 residues, both termini included. CDR3 region: CASSSPDRGEGTDTQNL.

This clonotype was seen at least ten times. A clone one base away is much larger, so this may be a read error. In DNA form, the CDR3 reads TGTGCCAGCAGCCAATTTGGGAACACTGAAGCTTTCTTT. Protein sequence: CASSQFGNTEAFF. V is TRBV4-2 and J is TRBJ1-1; no definite D call. The V gene lost 2 bases and the J gene lost 1 base, with 5 bases spanning the gap. This CDR3 spans 13 amino acids. Germline CDR1 and CDR2: LGHNA and YNFKEQ.

As for this clonotype: One end of the junction varies from germline; a read error may be responsible. This chain uses TRBV12-3 or TRBV12-4 with TRBJ1-1; D unresolved. The CDR3 is made up of 13 amino acids. The CDR3 reads CASRLSQDTEVFF. CDR3 sequence (DNA): TGTGCCAGCAGATTAAGTCAAGACACTGAAGTTTTCTTT.

This clonotype was detected a few times. This may arise from a read error, as a much more abundant clone is one base away. This chain uses TRBV28 with TRBJ2-3; 10 positions agree with TRBD2. CDR3 length: 16 residues. Germline-derived CDR1 and CDR2 are MDHEN and SYDVKM. CDR3 residues: CTSSILAGVMTDTQYF. The CDR3 region has the DNA TGTACCAGCAGTATCCTAGCGGGAGTAATGACAGATACGCAGTATTTT. Using reference TRBV28 and TRBJ2-3 for the parts outside the CDR3, the full variable domain is DVKVTQSSRYLVKRTGEKVFLECVQDMDHENMFWYRQDPGLGLRLIYFSYDVKMKEKGDIPEGYSVSREKKERFSLILESASTNQTSMYLCTSSILAGVMTDTQYFGPGTRLTVL.

Relative to its sample, this clonotype is medium-sized. V and J are TRBV11-1 and TRBJ2-3; 11 bases line up with TRBD1. The ends lost 4 bases at V and 3 bases at J; junction bases unmatched: 3. The CDR3 contains 15 residues. CDR1 is SGHAT, CDR2 FQDESV, per germline (reference sequence). CDR3 in DNA: TGTGCCAGCAGCTGGGGACAGGGGGATACAGATACGCAGTATTTT. It codes for CASSWGQGDTDTQYF.

For this clonotype: One junction end does not reproduce the germline sequence, and a read error may be involved. The CDR3 DNA reads as TGTGCCAGCAGTCTCAGCGGCATTCAATACTTC. This encodes CASSLSGIQYF. V and J are TRBV6-6 and TRBJ2-4; D possibly corresponds to TRBD2 (5 bases). CDR1 is MNHNY, CDR2 SVGAGI, per germline (reference sequence). The CDR3 is 11 residues long.

In regard to this clonotype: A much larger clonotype is one base distant, so this may be a read error. This chain connects TRBV7-9 to TRBJ2-5, with D perhaps matching TRBD1 or TRBD2 (5 bases each). CDR1 SEHNR and CDR2 FQNEAQ come from the germline V gene (reference sequence). CDR3 length: 12 amino acids. The CDR3 coding sequence is TGTACCAGCACCAGCCGGGACGAGACCCAGTACTTC. Translated: CTSTSRDETQYF.

In regard to this clonotype: One end of the junction does not line up with germline, which may come from a read error. The chain links TRBV29-1 to TRBJ2-2; D possibly uses TRBD1 or TRBD2 (6 bases each). CDR3 length: 12 amino acids. From germline, CDR1 is SQVTM and CDR2 ANQGSEA. The CDR3 DNA reads as TGCAGCGTTGTGTGGGGGGCCAGGGAGCTGTCTTTT. Translating it yields CSVVWGARELSF.

CDR3 sequence reads: CTSSHSASTDTQYF. Here the CDR3 DNA reads TGTACAAGCAGCCACTCGGCATCCACAGATACGCAGTATTTT. This chain joins TRBV7-9 and TRBJ2-3; D not certain. CDR1 is SEHNR and CDR2 is FQNEAQ in the germline V gene (reference sequence). The CDR3 contains 14 residues.

Points on this clonotype: Its ends do not fully match the called genes, so a read error is possible. The rearrangement uses TRBV6-1 and TRBJ1-5, with TRBD1 as a possible D gene (5 bases). This CDR3 comprises 16 residues. The germline gives CDR1 MNHNS, CDR2 SASEGT. The CDR3 bases are TGTGCCAGCAGGGACAAGGGCCTCTATAGCAATCAGCCCCAGAATTTT. Translation: CASRDKGLYSNQPQNF.

Points on this clonotype: Just one base apart from a much larger clone, this may be a read error. The chain recombines TRBV7-9 with TRBJ2-3; D may be TRBD1 (6 bases). In germline, CDR1 is SEHNR, CDR2 FQNEAQ (reference sequence). Trimming shortened V by 6 bases and J by 4 bases, and 11 bases separated the two germline ends. This CDR3 has 13 residues. In nucleotides, the CDR3 is TGTGCCAGCAGTATAGGGGGTTCAGATACGCAGTATTTT. It translates to CASSIGGSDTQYF. Drawing the rest from reference TRBV7-9 and TRBJ2-3, the complete variable domain is DTGVSQNPRHKITKRGQNVTFRCDPISEHNRLYWYRQTLGQGPEFLTYFQNEAQLEKSRLLSDRFSAERPKGSFSTLEIQRTEQGDSAMYLCASSIGGSDTQYFGPGTRLTVL.

The chain links TRBV7-3 to TRBJ2-3; D may match TRBD1 or TRBD2 (5 bases each). Per the germline V gene, CDR1 is SGHTA and CDR2 is FQGTGA. The CDR3 totals 15 residues. Trimming stripped 5 bases from V and 1 base from J, with 13 bases between. The CDR3 loop reads CASSRDQGGTDTQYF. CDR3 sequence (DNA): TGTGCCAGCAGCCGGGACCAAGGGGGCACAGATACGCAGTATTTT.

To note about this clonotype: A read error is likely, as this CDR3 ends without the conserved phenylalanine or tryptophan. V gene TRBV28 combines with J gene TRBJ2-3; possible D gene TRBD2, 6 bases. This CDR3 spans 16 amino acids. Trimming left V 5 bases short and J 3 bases short, with 18 bases between. Looked up from germline, CDR1 is MDHEN and CDR2 is SYDVKM. The CDR3 reads CASSILARVMTDTQYL. The CDR3 region has the DNA TGTGCCAGCAGTATCCTAGCGAGAGTAATGACAGATACGCAGTATTTA.

The chain couples TRBV10-3 to TRBJ1-1; 10 bases match TRBD1. J lost 4 bases, V lost 4 bases, and 0 bases had no gene match. This CDR3 contains 13 residues. Germline values: CDR1 ENHRY, CDR2 SYGVKD. The CDR3 nucleotides are TGTGCCATCAGTGGGGACAGGGGCACTGAAGCTTTCTTT. Translating it yields CAISGDRGTEAFF.

On this clonotype itself: Without the conserved terminal phenylalanine or tryptophan, this CDR3 likely stems from a read error. The CDR3 reads CASSLSAGGDTEAFL. In DNA, the CDR3 is TGTGCCAGTAGCCTATCGGCAGGGGGGGACACTGAAGCTTTCCTT. The chain links TRBV11-3 to TRBJ1-1; TRBD1 aligns across 7 bases. The germline V gene encodes CDR1 SGHNT and CDR2 YENEEA. Losses at the gene ends were 9 bases for V and 3 bases for J; bases not matched to a gene: 13. The CDR3 is 15 residues long.